This T cell receptor (beta chain) was observed in a study of blood T cell dynamics during melanoma immunotherapy. The wider study: Standard first-line treatment here was pembrolizumab or nivolumab plus ipilimumab in metastatic melanoma.

Findings and caveats of the study: Whether repertoire-driving clones were melanoma-specific could not be determined. Disease-control patients' PBMC repertoires became either more clonal or more diverse at W3.

DNA loading was fixed at roughly 0.35 ug for all bulk PBMC samples. Only in-frame clones appear in the TCRdb table, and some are missing; sequencing was by immunoSEQ multiplex PCR. The sample lists about 12,000 clones, 85% to 90% occurring once. Noted time point: week 3, after first cycle of checkpoint inhibitor. This CDR3 comprises 16 residues. Trimming took 3 bases from V and 3 from J; bases not matched to a gene: 7. Germline CDR1 is SGHTA and CDR2 is FQGNSA. For this clone: Its specificity is unknown.

The material was blood, obtained from a patient treated with checkpoint blockade. The J gene is TRBJ2-3, the V gene TRBV7-2; the match to TRBD2 covers 9 bases. The source of this sequence is a human donor with melanoma. CDR3 in DNA: TGTGCCAGCAGCTTTATCGCGGGGGGGCCTACAGATACGCAGTATTTT. It encodes CASSFIAGGPTDTQYF.